This entry features one T cell receptor (beta chain) sequence. This clone was detected a few times. The antigen this receptor binds is unknown. No qualities accompany the bases; no much larger clone lies one base away. The sample belongs to a study of metastatic and nonmetastatic thyroid tumors (dated by TCRdb to about 2020). Some background on the complete study: The researchers compared repertoires between peripheral blood samples and tumor or nodule tissue samples from patients with malignant or benign thyroid disease.

V loses 4 bases at its end and J loses 2 bases; junction bases beyond the gene matches: 11. The CDR3 covers 17 residues, taking in both the cysteine and the phenylalanine. The entry retains the CDR3 DNA only, 51 bases that are in frame from base 1. CDR1 and CDR2 were assigned from the germline V gene as MDHEN and SYDVKM. What the research found in general, with its limitations: In both blood and tumor samples, malignant tumors were reported to have significantly higher TCR beta diversity than benign nodules.

No treatment had been received by any patient before thyroid surgery. Using T-cell receptor beta sequencing, the study looked back at clinical samples from patients collected from about 2011 to 2018. The method was PCR. Sequencer: Illumina HiSeq 4000. High-throughput sequencing was used to profile the TCR beta-chain CDR3 region of every patient. The original methods were these. A classifier to discriminate distant-metastatic papillary thyroid cancer patients was built from CDR3 differences across clinicopathological groups. To measure repertoire diversity the researchers used the Shannon index, while the Morisita-Horn index served to gauge how similar the tumor and blood repertoires were. TCRdb itself trimmed the public reads at Q25 with fastp, ran MiXCR and retained productive beta chains. V and J calls and clone size were set by TCRdb, not the authors. The sample yields 40,000 to 55,000 clones; roughly a sixth were counted once. In total, the top ten clones hold around 3% of the sample.

The chain was built from TRBV28 and TRBJ2-5, with 9 bases in between that match TRBD2. Sequenced: blood. The receptor's source is a female donor with papillary thyroid cancer or a benign thyroid nodule (not recorded which). Some clones in this sample may be carry-over from other donors' samples. The CDR3 in this case is CASSSNSGSEGQETQYF. The nucleotide sequence is TGTGCCAGCAGTTCTAATAGCGGGAGTGAAGGGCAAGAGACCCAGTACTTC.